This T cell receptor (beta chain) was sequenced for a study of T cells in Graves' hyperthyroidism and ophthalmopathy. This clonotype has a handful of counts. Its target is not known. This CDR3 contains 17 residues. The V gene's germline CDR1 is SGHRS and CDR2 YFSETQ. V shed 4 bases and J 5 bases; nucleotides not matched to a gene: 7. Study results and caveats: A median 6.5 months before onset, the model predicted ophthalmopathy.

Pregnant or lactating patients were excluded, as were those with uncontrolled infection or other autoimmune disease. Thyroid ultrasound and orbital computed tomography, with clinical symptoms and serum thyroxine and TRAb, informed diagnoses. TCR beta CDR3 regions were amplified from RNA transcripts. The HTBI primer set drove a first-round RT-PCR of the TCR CDR3. TCRdb reprocessed the multiplex PCR reads via MiXCR and lists one record per CDR3 protein. The sample has roughly 350,000 distinct CDR3 sequences, roughly 13% seen once. This chain uses TRBV5-1 with TRBJ2-3, with 16 bases lining up with TRBD2. Sequencing was performed on blood. The receptor's source is a woman in her forties with Graves' ophthalmopathy. DNA of the CDR3: TGCGCCAGCAGCCCGGGACTAGCGGGGGGGCGCGGAGATACGCAGTATTTT. It codes for CASSPGLAGGRGDTQYF.